This T cell receptor beta chain was identified in a study of shared clonotypes between healthy human individuals. Looking at the study overall: CD4 naive and memory got three plates each, CD8 naive two, CD8 memory one.

Study processing details: Owing to the provision of junction-only sequences devoid of quality scores by immunoSEQ, filtering differed. Method: immunoSEQ multiplex PCR; TCRdb's copy keeps in-frame clones and lacks some. V and J calls plus clone size are reproduced from that table; the DNA served to infer D and trimming. The sample carries about 2 million clones, about 94% recorded once. CDR3 length equals 16 residues. The germline V and J ends were trimmed by 7 bases and 0 bases, with 19 bases remaining between them. Looked up from germline, CDR1 is ENHRY and CDR2 is SYGVKD. This clone was detected once. Cells designated naive CD8 were CD45RO-negative and were positively selected for CCR7, with terminally differentiated effector memory CD45RA+ cells excluded.

Sequencing was carried out using naive CD8+ T cells sorted from blood. The V call is TRBV10-3, the J call TRBJ2-7; no clear D gene. This TCR derives from a man younger than 35 in good health. For the CDR3, the DNA is TGTGCCATCACCCCCCTCGAAAGGAGTCTCTCCTACGAGCAGTACTTC. This encodes CAITPLERSLSYEQYF.